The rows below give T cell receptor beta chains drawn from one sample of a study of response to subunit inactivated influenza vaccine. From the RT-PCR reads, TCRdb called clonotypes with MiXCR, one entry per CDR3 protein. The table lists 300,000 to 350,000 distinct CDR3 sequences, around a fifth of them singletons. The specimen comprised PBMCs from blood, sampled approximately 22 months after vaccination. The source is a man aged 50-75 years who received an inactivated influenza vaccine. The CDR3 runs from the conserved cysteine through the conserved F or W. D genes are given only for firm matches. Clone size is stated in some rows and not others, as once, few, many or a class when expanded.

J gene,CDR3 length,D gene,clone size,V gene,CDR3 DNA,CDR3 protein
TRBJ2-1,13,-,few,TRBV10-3,TGTGCCATCAGACCCGGGACTGAAAATGAGCAGTTCTTC,CAIRPGTENEQFF
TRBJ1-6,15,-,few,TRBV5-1,TGCGCCAGCAGCCGGCAGTGGGCAGGGAATTCACCCCTCCACTTT,CASSRQWAGNSPLHF
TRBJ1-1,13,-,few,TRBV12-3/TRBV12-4,TGTGCCAGCAGTTTGAGGACAAGCACTGAAGCTTTCTTT,CASSLRTSTEAFF
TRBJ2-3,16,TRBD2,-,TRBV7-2,TGTGCCAGCAGCAAGGGACTAGCCTCCTTCACAGATACGCAGTATTTT,CASSKGLASFTDTQYF
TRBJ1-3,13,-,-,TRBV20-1,TGCAGTGCTAGAGGGTTAACTGGAAACACCATATATTTT,CSARGLTGNTIYF
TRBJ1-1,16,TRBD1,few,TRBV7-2,TGTGCCAGCAGCTGGGGAGGGGGCAGACGGGACACTGAAGCTTTCTTT,CASSWGGGRRDTEAFF
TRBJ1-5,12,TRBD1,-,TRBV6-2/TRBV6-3,TGTGCCAGCAGTAGCCGGGACAGGGGTGTACATTTT,CASSSRDRGVHF
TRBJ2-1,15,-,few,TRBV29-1,TGCAGCGGCCATGGAGGGCCTAGCGCTGCCAATGAGCAGTTCTTC,CSGHGGPSAANEQFF
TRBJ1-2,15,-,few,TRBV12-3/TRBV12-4,TGTGCCAGCAGCCGAGGGGGGTTGTCAGGTCATGGCTACACCTTC,CASSRGGLSGHGYTF
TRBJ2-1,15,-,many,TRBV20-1,TGCAGTGCACGAAGGGGGCTAGCGGGTTACAATGAGCAGTTCTTC,CSARRGLAGYNEQFF
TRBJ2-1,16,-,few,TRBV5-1,TGCGCCAGCAGCTTGGGTGGGGACTTGCACTACAATGAGCAGTTCTTC,CASSLGGDLHYNEQFF
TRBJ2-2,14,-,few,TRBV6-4,TGTGCCAGCAGTGACTCCTGGTTTACCGGGGAGCTGTTTTTT,CASSDSWFTGELFF
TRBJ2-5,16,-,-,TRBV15,TGTGCCACCAGCAGAGATCGGGGGTTATGGGGAAATTCCCAGTACTTC,CATSRDRGLWGNSQYF
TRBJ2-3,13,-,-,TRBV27,TGTGCCAGCAGACGGACTGGGACAGATACGCAGTATTTT,CASRRTGTDTQYF
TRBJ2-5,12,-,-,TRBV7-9,TGTGCCAGCAGCTTTTATGAAGGGACCCAGTACTTC,CASSFYEGTQYF
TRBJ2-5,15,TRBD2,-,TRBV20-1,TGCAGTGCTACAGATCCTCCTAGCGGCCCCTGGACCCAGTACTTC,CSATDPPSGPWTQYF
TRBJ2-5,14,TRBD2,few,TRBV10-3,TGTGCCATCAACACCGGGACTACTCAAGAGACCCAGTACTTC,CAINTGTTQETQYF
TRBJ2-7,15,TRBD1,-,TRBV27,TGTGCCAGCAGTTTATCCGGGACAGGGATCTACGAGCAGTACTTC,CASSLSGTGIYEQYF
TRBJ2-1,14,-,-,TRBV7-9,TGTGCCAGCAGCTTAGGCGCTGGGGTAGATGAGCAGTTCTTC,CASSLGAGVDEQFF